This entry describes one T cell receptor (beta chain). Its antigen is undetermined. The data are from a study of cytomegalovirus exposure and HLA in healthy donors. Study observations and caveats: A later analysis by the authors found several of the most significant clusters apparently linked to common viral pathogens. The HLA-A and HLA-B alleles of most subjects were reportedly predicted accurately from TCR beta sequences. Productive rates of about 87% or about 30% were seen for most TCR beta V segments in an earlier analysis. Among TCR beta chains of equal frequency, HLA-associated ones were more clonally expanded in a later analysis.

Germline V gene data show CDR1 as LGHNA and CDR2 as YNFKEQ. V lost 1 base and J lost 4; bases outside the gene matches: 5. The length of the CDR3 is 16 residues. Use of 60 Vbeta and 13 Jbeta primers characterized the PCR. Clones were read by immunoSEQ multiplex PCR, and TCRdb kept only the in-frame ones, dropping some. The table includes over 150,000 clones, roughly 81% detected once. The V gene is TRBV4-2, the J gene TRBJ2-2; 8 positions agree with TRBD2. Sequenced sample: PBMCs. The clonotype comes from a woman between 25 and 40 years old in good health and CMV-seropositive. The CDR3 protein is CASSQAPGGGTGELFF. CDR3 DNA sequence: TGTGCCAGCAGCCAAGCACCGGGAGGGGGCACCGGGGAGCTGTTTTTT.